One TCR beta chain is described in this entry. This clone was detected once. Its target antigen remains unknown. The record has no base qualities; no much larger clone is one base away. TCRbeta CDR3 regions were amplified from genomic DNA by means of the immunoSEQ Assay, a bias-controlled multiplex PCR. Concerning the study's data processing: Nucleated cell counts per sample were estimated from amplification of reference gene primers within the assay. Sequence reads were collapsed and filtered to measure the absolute abundance of every unique TCRbeta CDR3 rearrangement. For each sample, productive Simpson clonality was calculated by taking the square root of Simpson's diversity index across productive rearrangements. TCRdb obtained this table from immuneACCESS and retained in-frame rearrangements with V and J assigned. These tables miss some clones; where compared with another copy, unresolved V genes account for less than half of the shortfall, and the remainder is unexplained. The V and J calls and the clone size are those of that table, but D and trimming were determined from the DNA. This sample is represented by 70,000 to 90,000 clones; roughly 85% of them were singletons. 8.5% to 10% of the sample rests with the top ten.

These data originate in a study of blood T cell repertoires in COVID-19 (dated by TCRdb to about 2020). With regard to the full study: The collaborator samples originated in the United States, Italy and Spain and spanned the acute and convalescent phases of COVID-19. A freely available public database, intended as a resource for researchers studying the immune response to SARS-CoV-2, is where the repertoires were released. The sample metadata nearly always contained a de-identified subject ID, COVID-19 status, age in years and sex. Subjects who had been exposed to COVID-19, were actively infected with it, or had recovered from it provided the deeply sampled blood TCRbeta repertoires that made up the dataset. HLA class I and class II types, where available, came from metadata supplied by the sample provider rather than from assay-based typing. The samples were drawn from two sources: the first 160 participants of the ongoing ImmuneRACE study, and 1,000 to 1,500 subjects contributed by 6 global collaborators. The material from the prospective study consisted of cDNA or gDNA derived from T cells, B-cell-depleted T cells, or PBMCs.

CDR1 and CDR2, per the germline V gene, are SGHRS and YFSETQ. Including the terminal cysteine and phenylalanine, the CDR3 comprises 16 residues. Only the CDR3 DNA is retained, 48 bases long and in frame from the first base. V gives up 0 bases and J gives up 5 bases, and the segment between their germline ends measures 15 bases. One collaborating source in Seattle enrolled patients during active infection and followed them longitudinally through the course of disease. The collaborating institutions used their own protocols to collect whole blood in K2EDTA tubes. For TCRbeta analysis, collaborators shipped samples in one of three forms: frozen whole blood, isolated PBMCs, or DNA extracted from either of those sample types. The investigation overall reported the following: How much clinical and demographic metadata was included differed by source and by participant, and the metadata was provided uncurated.

The source is a man in his fifties with COVID-19, enrolled during active disease. The rearrangement combines TRBV5-1 with TRBJ2-1; TRBD1 is perhaps the D gene, given 6 matching bases. The sequenced material came from peripheral blood. The CDR3 has the sequence CASSLAMGQVNNEQFF. The DNA sequence is given as TGCGCCAGCAGCTTGGCCATGGGACAAGTCAACAATGAGCAGTTCTTC.